The rows below give T cell receptor beta chains drawn from one sample of a study of T-cell reconstitution after alpha-beta-depleted transplantation in children. A single record per CDR3 protein comes from TCRdb applying MiXCR to the PCR reads. The table records roughly 500,000 distinct CDR3 sequences, 32% of them present only once. Sequences were derived from PBMCs from the stem cell graft donor, sampled from the stem cell graft. The receptors originated from a human donor who donated a stem cell graft to a child with aplastic anemia. CDR3s include the opening cysteine and the closing phenylalanine or tryptophan. The D gene is left open where the match is weak. Not every row has a clone size; where given, it reads once, few, many or a size class.

V	J	length	size	D	DNA	CDR3
TRBV7-2	TRBJ2-3	17	few	TRBD2	TGTGCCAGCAGCTTAGGCGGCGGGAGATACATCTCAGATACGCAGTATTTT	CASSLGGGRYISDTQYF
TRBV12-3/TRBV12-4	TRBJ1-1	15	many	TRBD1	TGTGCCAGCAGTTTCGGACAGGGGGCGAACACTGAAGCTTTCTTT	CASSFGQGANTEAFF
TRBV28	TRBJ2-3	14	few	.	TGTGCCAGCAGTTTATCGGCTAGCACAGATACGCAGTATTTT	CASSLSASTDTQYF
TRBV5-1	TRBJ2-5	12	.	.	TGCGCCAGCAGCACCAGTCAAGAGACCCAGTACTTC	CASSTSQETQYF
TRBV7-2	TRBJ1-6	14	few	.	TGTGCCAGCAGCTCCGGGACGGCTAATTCACCCCTCCACTTT	CASSSGTANSPLHF
TRBV10-2	TRBJ2-1	12	few	TRBD2	TGCGCCAGCCGGGAGGACTACAATGAGCAGTTCTTC	CASREDYNEQFF
TRBV28	TRBJ2-7	17	.	TRBD2	TGTGCCAGCAGTTCTCCTCGGACTAGCGGGTTGAGCTACGAGCAGTACTTC	CASSSPRTSGLSYEQYF
TRBV6-2/TRBV6-3	TRBJ1-1	16	.	TRBD1	TGTGCCAGCACCAAAGCTGGGGGACAGGGAAGCACTGAAGCTTTCTTT	CASTKAGGQGSTEAFF
TRBV29-1	TRBJ1-2	13	few	.	TGCAGCGTTGAAGAACGGGTAAACTATGGCTACACCTTC	CSVEERVNYGYTF
TRBV29-1	TRBJ2-5	12	.	.	TGCAGCGGAGGGGTGGGGGGTGAGACCCAGTACTTC	CSGGVGGETQYF
TRBV6-2/TRBV6-3	TRBJ1-1	14	.	.	TGTGCCAGCAGTTACCGGCGACAACCAACTGAAGCTTTCTTT	CASSYRRQPTEAFF
TRBV20-1	TRBJ2-1	16	few	TRBD2	TGCAGTGCTAGAGGGGACCCTAGCGGGAGATCCTATGAGCAGTTCTTC	CSARGDPSGRSYEQFF
TRBV20-1	TRBJ2-1	14	.	.	TGCAGTGCTAGTTACTCCGGGACCGACAATGAGCAGTTCTTC	CSASYSGTDNEQFF
TRBV12-3/TRBV12-4	TRBJ2-1	11	many	.	TGTGCCAGCTCCGCTTACAATGAGCAGTTCTTC	CASSAYNEQFF
TRBV5-1	TRBJ1-6	15	.	.	TGCGCCAGCAGCTTGGTTCAGGGGACCGGTTCACCCCTCCACTTT	CASSLVQGTGSPLHF
TRBV28	TRBJ1-3	15	.	.	TGTGCCAGCAGTTTGAGCACCGCGACGAAAAACACCATATATTTT	CASSLSTATKNTIYF
TRBV12-3/TRBV12-4	TRBJ2-7	15	few	.	TGTGCCAGCAGTGACCCCTTGAATGGGGTTCACGAGCAGTACTTC	CASSDPLNGVHEQYF
TRBV20-1	TRBJ1-4	14	.	.	TGCAGTGCTAGAGACCGACAGGTTACAGAAAAACTGTTTTTT	CSARDRQVTEKLFF
TRBV5-1	TRBJ1-1	18	.	TRBD1	TGCGCCAGCAGCTTGGTAGGGGGCTTGGTCCCTAAGAACACTGAAGCTTTCTTT	CASSLVGGLVPKNTEAFF
TRBV5-1	TRBJ1-6	14	few	.	TGCGCCAGCAGCTTTCGAGGGCGAGATTCACCCCTCCACTTT	CASSFRGRDSPLHF
TRBV9	TRBJ2-5	15	.	TRBD2	TGTGCCAGCAGCGTGGGCAGCGGGGCAGGGGAGACCCAGTACTTC	CASSVGSGAGETQYF
TRBV5-1	TRBJ2-1	14	few	TRBD2	TGCGCCAGCACCTCTAGCGGAGCTTACAATGAGCAGTTCTTC	CASTSSGAYNEQFF
TRBV7-9	TRBJ1-3	15	.	.	TGTGCCAGCAGCCCCCATGGGGGCACTGGAAACACCATATATTTT	CASSPHGGTGNTIYF
TRBV9	TRBJ2-7	15	.	.	TGTGCCAGCAGCGTAGCACAAGGCCCTTTCTACGAGCAGTACTTC	CASSVAQGPFYEQYF
TRBV6-2/TRBV6-3	TRBJ2-1	13	few	.	TGTGCCAGCGATTCGGTACGTGGTCAGGAGCAGTTCTTC	CASDSVRGQEQFF
TRBV6-2/TRBV6-3	TRBJ1-2	13	few	TRBD1	TGTGCCAGCAGGTACAGGGGAAGCTATGGCTACACCTTC	CASRYRGSYGYTF
TRBV15	TRBJ1-5	13	few	.	TGTGCCACCAGCATACAAGGGGATCAGCCCCAGCATTTT	CATSIQGDQPQHF
TRBV20-1	TRBJ1-4	13	.	.	TGCAGTGCTACCAGGGAAGGGGGTGAAAAACTGTTTTTT	CSATREGGEKLFF
TRBV7-2	TRBJ1-5	19	.	.	TGTGCCAGCAGCTTAGCTTCCTTGGGCGGACGTTATAGCAATCAGCCCCAGCATTTT	CASSLASLGGRYSNQPQHF
TRBV20-1	TRBJ2-1	11	.	.	TGCAGTGCTAGGAGGGCGGGGGAGCAGTTCTTC	CSARRAGEQFF
TRBV12-3/TRBV12-4	TRBJ1-1	12	.	.	TGTGCCAGCCGGGATATGAACACTGAAGCTTTCTTT	CASRDMNTEAFF
TRBV7-6	TRBJ1-6	15	.	.	TGTGCCAGCAGCTCTCCGGGGGTGGGCAATTCACTCCTCCACTTT	CASSSPGVGNSLLHF
TRBV9	TRBJ2-5	13	.	.	TGTGCCAGCAGCGTAGCTCTGGAGGAGACCCAGTACTTC	CASSVALEETQYF
TRBV20-1	TRBJ2-1	14	few	TRBD2	TGCAGTGTTCGAACTAGCGGGGGCTACAATGAGCAGTTCTTC	CSVRTSGGYNEQFF
TRBV28	TRBJ2-6	16	.	.	TGTGCCAGCAGTGCGGTTGGGGCCCCTGGGGCCAACGTCCTGACTTTC	CASSAVGAPGANVLTF
TRBV7-6	TRBJ2-7	15	few	.	TGTGCCAGCAGCTTAGGAGATTTCTCTTCCTACGAGCAGTACTTC	CASSLGDFSSYEQYF
TRBV5-1	TRBJ1-1	15	few	TRBD1	TGCGCCAGCAGCTTTCAGGACAGGGGGCTCACTGAAGCTTTCTTT	CASSFQDRGLTEAFF
TRBV5-1	TRBJ1-2	17	few	.	TGCGCCAGCAGCTTTTCCTCTTATACGGCAGTTAACTATGGCTACACCTTC	CASSFSSYTAVNYGYTF
TRBV29-1	TRBJ2-1	17	few	TRBD2	TGCAGCGTTGAAAGACTAGCGGGAGGGGGCTCCTACAATGAGCAGTTCTTC	CSVERLAGGGSYNEQFF
TRBV28	TRBJ2-5	15	.	TRBD1	TGTGCCAGCAGGCAAGACGGGACAGACCAAGAGACCCAGTACTTC	CASRQDGTDQETQYF
TRBV6-2/TRBV6-3	TRBJ2-2	15	few	TRBD2	TGTGCCAGCCGCAAGTCTAGCGGAAACACCGGGGAGCTGTTTTTT	CASRKSSGNTGELFF
TRBV19	TRBJ2-3	15	.	.	TGTGCCAGTAGTATATCCAAGGGGTCCACAGATACGCAGTATTTT	CASSISKGSTDTQYF
TRBV29-1	TRBJ2-1	14	.	TRBD2	TGCAGCGCCATCACTAGCGGGTATGACAATGAGCAGTTCTTC	CSAITSGYDNEQFF
TRBV7-2	TRBJ1-1	13	.	TRBD1	TGTGCCAGCAGCAGACAGGGCATCACTGAAGCTTTCTTT	CASSRQGITEAFF
TRBV7-8	TRBJ2-5	11	.	.	TGTGCCAGCAGATTCAAGGAGACCCAGTACTTC	CASRFKETQYF
TRBV20-1	TRBJ2-7	16	.	TRBD1	TGCAGTGCTAGAGATATTACAGGGGGCCGACCCTACGAGCAGTACTTC	CSARDITGGRPYEQYF
TRBV7-8	TRBJ2-1	14	.	.	TGTGCCAGCAGCCGGGACCCCGGATACAATGAGCAGTTCTTC	CASSRDPGYNEQFF
TRBV19	TRBJ1-1	13	once	.	TGTGCCAGTAGTATAGTGGGTAAAGCTGAAGCTTTCTTT	CASSIVGKAEAFF
TRBV3-1	TRBJ2-4	17	.	TRBD2	TGTGCCAGCAGCCCAAGGGGGACTAGCGGGAGGAGCGGCATTCAGTACTTC	CASSPRGTSGRSGIQYF
TRBV12-3/TRBV12-4	TRBJ2-7	16	few	TRBD2	TGTGCCAGCAGTTTCGCGCTAGCGGGAGGGGGCTACGAGCAGTACTTC	CASSFALAGGGYEQYF
TRBV20-1	TRBJ1-5	14	.	TRBD1	TGCAGTGCTAGTGACGGACAGGGGTTGCAGCCCCAGCATTTT	CSASDGQGLQPQHF